This TCR beta chain was sequenced in a study of blood T cell repertoires in COVID-19. Overall study context: The United States, Italy and Spain supplied acute and convalescent COVID-19 samples. T cells, B-cell-depleted T cells, or PBMCs supplied cDNA or gDNA.

Original data processing: It was from reference gene primer amplification that nucleated cell counts were estimated. The table came from immunoSEQ multiplex PCR; TCRdb's copy has only in-frame clones and leaves some out. V and J calls and clone size follow that table, whereas D and trimming were derived from the DNA. The data contain roughly 46,000 clones, about four fifths of them seen just once; the ten biggest clones take up around 7.4%. V gave up 3 bases and J gave up 0 bases; unmatched junction bases: 4. The germline gives CDR1 SGHTA, CDR2 FQGNSA. The CDR3 is made up of 17 amino acids. This clone was observed once.

The sequence derives from a man aged 55 to 69 with active COVID-19. The chain has TRBV7-2 and TRBJ2-2; 10 nucleotides line up with TRBD2. Sequenced input: peripheral blood. CDR3 sequence reads: CASSFSAGGANTGELFF. CDR3 nucleotide sequence: TGTGCCAGCAGCTTCTCAGCGGGAGGGGCGAACACCGGGGAGCTGTTTTTT.